This record covers a single T cell receptor (beta chain). The antigen remains unidentified. This record comes from a study of cytotoxic CD8 clonotypes in ibrutinib-treated CLL. V was cut by 4 bases and J by 4 bases, with 15 bases left in between. In germline, CDR1 is SGHRS, CDR2 YFSETQ. The CDR3 is 14 amino acids. Researchers set a sequencing depth target of 1 in 200,000 to 1 in 1 million T cells. The method was immunoSEQ multiplex PCR; TCRdb's version includes in-frame clones alone and lacks a portion of them. Of roughly 45,000 clones in the sample, just over 65% were seen once. Notes on the study in general: Clonality at baseline surpassed age-matched healthy donors and tracked circulating CD8+ T-cell counts.

Specimen: PBMCs, collected after 24 months of ibrutinib treatment. This sequence was found in a human donor with chronic lymphocytic leukemia. The chain is built from TRBV5-1 and TRBJ2-7, with D hard to call. CDR3 region: CASSQELWEYEQYF. The CDR3 bases are TGCGCCAGCAGCCAGGAGCTTTGGGAATACGAGCAGTACTTC.